The rows below give T cell receptor beta chains drawn from one sample of a study of T cell responses to AZD1222 COVID-19 vaccine. This table comes from immunoSEQ multiplex PCR, and its TCRdb copy is limited to in-frame clones, with some not included. The repertoire holds some 150,000 clones, with about nine tenths as singletons. The sequences come from peripheral blood, collected on day 0 of AZD1222 vaccination. The receptors stem from an adult in good health. Each CDR3 is given without its conserved first and last residue. D genes are given only for firm matches. Clone size, where shown, is once, few, many, or a class for clones that have expanded.

>.|.|13|TRBV18
ASSQDGGYDQPQH
>TRBD1|few|12|TRBV2
ASTMRGQASGYT
>TRBD1|.|14|TRBV5-1
ASTSGQGVVNTEAF
>.|.|9|TRBV2
AWWGVRGYT
>TRBD2|.|16|TRBV4-1
ASSQDGLAGGRADTQY
>.|.|12|TRBV5-1
ASSPDSTRETQY
>TRBD2|.|14|TRBV19
ASSRTSGAPYNEQF
>TRBD1|.|15|TRBV28
ASSSDPGQAAQETQY
>TRBD1|.|13|TRBV9
ASSIHDRVGYGYT
>TRBD2|.|15|TRBV7-2
ASSFGLAGVYTDTQY
>.|.|12|TRBV24-1
ATSGTAENNEQF
>TRBD1|.|16|TRBV5-1
ASSSRSGTGKSGNTIY
>TRBD1|.|11|TRBV4-3
ASSQDRGREQF
>.|.|11|TRBV28
ASRLQGTYGYT
>.|.|11|TRBV3-1/TRBV3-2
ASRKSPADTQY
>.|.|12|TRBV9
ASSAGISGNTIY
>.|.|15|TRBV7-9
ASSLVPSLSYNSPLH
>TRBD2|.|15|TRBV29-1
SVVGVIAGGRNNEQF
>.|.|11|TRBV27
ASSLTYTGELF
>.|.|11|TRBV18
ASSPPQQETQY
>.|.|16|TRBV7-9
ASSLKGILSSGANVLT
>.|.|13|TRBV2
ASSLAVGRGQPQH
>.|.|10|TRBV7-9
ASSLVSGELF
>.|.|12|TRBV13
ASSLSVDNSPLH
>TRBD1|.|10|TRBV12-3/TRBV12-4
ASSPWRDRAF
>.|once|15|TRBV3-1/TRBV3-2
ASSKDPGRSLGTEAF
>TRBD2|.|15|TRBV5-4
ASSPGTSGGATDTQY
>.|.|13|TRBV7-6
ASSPTDRITDTQY
>.|.|12|TRBV5-6
ASSLASGTVEAF
>.|.|14|TRBV24-1
ATGPRGARSGNTIY
>.|.|14|TRBV4-3
ASSPLPDVRGGEQY
>TRBD2|.|14|TRBV7-2
ASSVYSGGDRETQY